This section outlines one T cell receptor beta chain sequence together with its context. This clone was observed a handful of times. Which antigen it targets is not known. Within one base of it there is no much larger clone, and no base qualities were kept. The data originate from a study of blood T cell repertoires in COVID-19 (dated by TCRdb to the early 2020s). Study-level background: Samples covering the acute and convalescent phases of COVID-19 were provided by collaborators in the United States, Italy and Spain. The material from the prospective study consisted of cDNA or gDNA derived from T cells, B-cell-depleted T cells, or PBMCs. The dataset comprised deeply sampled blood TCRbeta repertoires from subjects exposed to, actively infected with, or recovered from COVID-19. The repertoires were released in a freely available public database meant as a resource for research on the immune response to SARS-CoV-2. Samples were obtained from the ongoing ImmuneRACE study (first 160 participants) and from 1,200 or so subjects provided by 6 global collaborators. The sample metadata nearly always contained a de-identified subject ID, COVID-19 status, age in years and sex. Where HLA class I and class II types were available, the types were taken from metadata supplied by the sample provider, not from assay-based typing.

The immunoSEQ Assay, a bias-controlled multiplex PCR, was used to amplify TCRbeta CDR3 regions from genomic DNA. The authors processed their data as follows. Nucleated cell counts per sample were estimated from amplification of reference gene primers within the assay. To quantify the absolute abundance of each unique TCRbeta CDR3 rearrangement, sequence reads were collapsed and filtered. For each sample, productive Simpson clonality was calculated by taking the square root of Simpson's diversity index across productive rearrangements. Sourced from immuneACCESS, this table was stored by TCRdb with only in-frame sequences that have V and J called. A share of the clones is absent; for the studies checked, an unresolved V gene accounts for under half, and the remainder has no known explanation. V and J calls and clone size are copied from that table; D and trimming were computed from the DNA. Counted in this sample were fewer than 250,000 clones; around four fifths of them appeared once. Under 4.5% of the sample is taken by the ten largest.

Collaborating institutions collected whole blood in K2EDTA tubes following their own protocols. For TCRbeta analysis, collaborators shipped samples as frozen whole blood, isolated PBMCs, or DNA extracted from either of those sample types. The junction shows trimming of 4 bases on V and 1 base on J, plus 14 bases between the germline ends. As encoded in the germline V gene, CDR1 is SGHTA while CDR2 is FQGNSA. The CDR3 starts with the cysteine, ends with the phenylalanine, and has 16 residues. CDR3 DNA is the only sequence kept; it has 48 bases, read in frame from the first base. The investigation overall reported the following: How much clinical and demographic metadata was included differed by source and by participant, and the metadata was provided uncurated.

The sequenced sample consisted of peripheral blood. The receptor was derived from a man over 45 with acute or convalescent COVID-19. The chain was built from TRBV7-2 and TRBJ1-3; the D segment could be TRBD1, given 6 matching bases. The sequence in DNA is TGTGCCAGCAGCTACGTAGGGGGTGGATCTGGAAACACCATATATTTT. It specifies CASSYVGGGSGNTIYF.